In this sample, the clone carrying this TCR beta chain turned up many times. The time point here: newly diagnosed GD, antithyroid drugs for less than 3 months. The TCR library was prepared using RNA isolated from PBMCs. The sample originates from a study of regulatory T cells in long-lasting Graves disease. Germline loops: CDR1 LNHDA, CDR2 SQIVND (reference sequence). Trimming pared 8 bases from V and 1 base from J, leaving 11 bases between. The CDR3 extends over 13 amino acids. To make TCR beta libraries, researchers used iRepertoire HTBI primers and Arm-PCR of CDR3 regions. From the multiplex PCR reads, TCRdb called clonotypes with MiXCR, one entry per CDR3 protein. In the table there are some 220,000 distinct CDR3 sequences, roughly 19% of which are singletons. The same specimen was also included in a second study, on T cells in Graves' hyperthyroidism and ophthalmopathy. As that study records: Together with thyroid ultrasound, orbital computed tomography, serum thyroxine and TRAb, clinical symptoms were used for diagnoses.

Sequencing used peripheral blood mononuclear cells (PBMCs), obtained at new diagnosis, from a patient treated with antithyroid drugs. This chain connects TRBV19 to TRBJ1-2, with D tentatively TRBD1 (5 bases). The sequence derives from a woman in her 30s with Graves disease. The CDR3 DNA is TGTGCCAGTCGTGGGGGGGGTAACTATGGCTACACCTTC. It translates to CASRGGGNYGYTF.